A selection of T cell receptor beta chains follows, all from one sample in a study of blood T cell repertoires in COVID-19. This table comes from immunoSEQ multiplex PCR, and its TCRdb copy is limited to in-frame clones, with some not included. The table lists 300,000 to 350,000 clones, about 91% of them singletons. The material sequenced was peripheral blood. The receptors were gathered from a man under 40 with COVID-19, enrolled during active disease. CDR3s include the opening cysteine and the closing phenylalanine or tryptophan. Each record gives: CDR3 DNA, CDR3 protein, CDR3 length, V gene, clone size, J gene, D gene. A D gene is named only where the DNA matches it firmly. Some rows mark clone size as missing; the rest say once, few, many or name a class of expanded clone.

CDR3nt: TGTGCCAGCAGTCGAGCGGGAGGCACAGATACGCAGTATTTT
CDR3aa: CASSRAGGTDTQYF
len: 14
v_gene: TRBV6-4
abundance: -
j_gene: TRBJ2-3
d_gene: TRBD2

CDR3nt: TGTGCCAGCAGCCAAGAGACAGGGAATAATTCACCCCTCCACTTT
CDR3aa: CASSQETGNNSPLHF
len: 15
v_gene: TRBV4-2
abundance: -
j_gene: TRBJ1-6
d_gene: TRBD1

CDR3nt: TGCGCCAGCAGCCCCCTTAAAGCGGGAGGGCATAGCGGGGAGCTGTTTTTT
CDR3aa: CASSPLKAGGHSGELFF
len: 17
v_gene: TRBV5-1
abundance: -
j_gene: TRBJ2-2
d_gene: TRBD2

CDR3nt: TGTGCCAGCAGTGAACCGGGTTTTAACGAGCAGTACTTC
CDR3aa: CASSEPGFNEQYF
len: 13
v_gene: TRBV25-1
abundance: -
j_gene: TRBJ2-7
d_gene: -

CDR3nt: TGTGCCAGCAGTTTAGGGGGACAGGGGGCCGGGGAGCTGTTTTTT
CDR3aa: CASSLGGQGAGELFF
len: 15
v_gene: TRBV28
abundance: -
j_gene: TRBJ2-2
d_gene: TRBD1

CDR3nt: TGTGCCAGTAGGTCTAGCGTCAACACTGAAGCTTTCTTT
CDR3aa: CASRSSVNTEAFF
len: 13
v_gene: TRBV19
abundance: -
j_gene: TRBJ1-1
d_gene: -

CDR3nt: TGCAGCGTTGTTGGGGGCGGCCTAGGGGGGACCCAGTACTTC
CDR3aa: CSVVGGGLGGTQYF
len: 14
v_gene: TRBV29-1
abundance: -
j_gene: TRBJ2-5
d_gene: -

CDR3nt: TGTGCCAGTAGAGACGGGGGGACCGCAACTAATGAAAAACTGTTTTTT
CDR3aa: CASRDGGTATNEKLFF
len: 16
v_gene: TRBV19
abundance: -
j_gene: TRBJ1-4
d_gene: -

CDR3nt: TGCGCCAGCAGCAGGAGCCGCGGGTACGAGCAGTACTTC
CDR3aa: CASSRSRGYEQYF
len: 13
v_gene: TRBV4-3
abundance: -
j_gene: TRBJ2-7
d_gene: -

CDR3nt: TGTGCCAGCAGCATAAACTTGGTCGGGGAGCTGTTTTTT
CDR3aa: CASSINLVGELFF
len: 13
v_gene: TRBV7-2
abundance: once
j_gene: TRBJ2-2
d_gene: -

CDR3nt: TGTGCCAGCAGTTTAGAAGTGGAGAACATTCAGTACTTC
CDR3aa: CASSLEVENIQYF
len: 13
v_gene: TRBV28
abundance: -
j_gene: TRBJ2-4
d_gene: -

CDR3nt: TGTGCCAGCAGCTTTGCAACGGGACAAACCACCGGGGAGCTGTTTTTT
CDR3aa: CASSFATGQTTGELFF
len: 16
v_gene: TRBV7-9
abundance: -
j_gene: TRBJ2-2
d_gene: -

CDR3nt: TGTGCCAGCAGCCGGACAGGGGTTGGCTACACCTTC
CDR3aa: CASSRTGVGYTF
len: 12
v_gene: TRBV6-5
abundance: -
j_gene: TRBJ1-2
d_gene: TRBD1

CDR3nt: TGTGCCAGCAGTTTACTTGGGACAAGCCCAGGGGAAAAACTGTTTTTT
CDR3aa: CASSLLGTSPGEKLFF
len: 16
v_gene: TRBV27
abundance: -
j_gene: TRBJ1-4
d_gene: -

CDR3nt: TGTGCCAGCAGTTCAGCAGCGAGCTCCTACGAGCAGTACTTC
CDR3aa: CASSSAASSYEQYF
len: 14
v_gene: TRBV6-2/TRBV6-3
abundance: -
j_gene: TRBJ2-7
d_gene: -

CDR3nt: TGTGCCAGCAGCTTGGACAGTCGCAATTCCTACGAGCAGTACTTC
CDR3aa: CASSLDSRNSYEQYF
len: 15
v_gene: TRBV11-1
abundance: -
j_gene: TRBJ2-7
d_gene: -

CDR3nt: TGCGCCAGCAGGGGGGGGGCTAACTATGGCTACACCTTC
CDR3aa: CASRGGANYGYTF
len: 13
v_gene: TRBV4-1
abundance: -
j_gene: TRBJ1-2
d_gene: -

CDR3nt: TGCGCCAGCAGCTTGGAGCGCGGCTACGAGCAGTACTTC
CDR3aa: CASSLERGYEQYF
len: 13
v_gene: TRBV5-1
abundance: -
j_gene: TRBJ2-7
d_gene: -

CDR3nt: TGTGCCAGTAGGGGAGCTGTCTACAATGAGCAGTTCTTC
CDR3aa: CASRGAVYNEQFF
len: 13
v_gene: TRBV19
abundance: -
j_gene: TRBJ2-1
d_gene: -

CDR3nt: TGCGCCAGCAGCCAAGTCGGGCGGGAGGCCAAGGGCAATCAGCCCCAGCATTTT
CDR3aa: CASSQVGREAKGNQPQHF
len: 18
v_gene: TRBV4-1
abundance: many
j_gene: TRBJ1-5
d_gene: -

CDR3nt: TGTGCCAGCAGTGCCGGGGGTGGCGGGAACACTGAAGCTTTCTTT
CDR3aa: CASSAGGGGNTEAFF
len: 15
v_gene: TRBV7-3
abundance: -
j_gene: TRBJ1-1
d_gene: -

CDR3nt: TGTGCCAGCAGTTACGGCGGGATGACCCCCTACGAGCAGTACTTC
CDR3aa: CASSYGGMTPYEQYF
len: 15
v_gene: TRBV28
abundance: few
j_gene: TRBJ2-7
d_gene: -

CDR3nt: TGTGCCAGCAGTCAAACAGGGGGCATTCAGCCCCAGCATTTT
CDR3aa: CASSQTGGIQPQHF
len: 14
v_gene: TRBV6-2/TRBV6-3
abundance: -
j_gene: TRBJ1-5
d_gene: TRBD1

CDR3nt: TGTGCCAGCAGCACCTTACACAGGGCCCGCACAGATACGCAGTATTTT
CDR3aa: CASSTLHRARTDTQYF
len: 16
v_gene: TRBV21-1
abundance: -
j_gene: TRBJ2-3
d_gene: -

CDR3nt: TGTGCCAGCAGCCAAACTAGCGGGGTGGCTTACAATGAGCAGTTCTTC
CDR3aa: CASSQTSGVAYNEQFF
len: 16
v_gene: TRBV3-1/TRBV3-2
abundance: -
j_gene: TRBJ2-1
d_gene: TRBD2

CDR3nt: TGTGCCAGTGACGGGACTAGCGGGACCGGGGTTCAGTACTTC
CDR3aa: CASDGTSGTGVQYF
len: 14
v_gene: TRBV19
abundance: -
j_gene: TRBJ2-4
d_gene: TRBD2

CDR3nt: TGTGCCAGCGGCGGACTAGCTAACGGGGAGCTGTTTTTT
CDR3aa: CASGGLANGELFF
len: 13
v_gene: TRBV2
abundance: -
j_gene: TRBJ2-2
d_gene: TRBD2

CDR3nt: TGCAGCGTTGAACGGAGGTATGGGGAGACCCAGTACTTC
CDR3aa: CSVERRYGETQYF
len: 13
v_gene: TRBV29-1
abundance: -
j_gene: TRBJ2-5
d_gene: -

CDR3nt: TGTGCCAGCAGCTTGGAGGCAGGGGGACGGGAGCAGTACTTC
CDR3aa: CASSLEAGGREQYF
len: 14
v_gene: TRBV5-4
abundance: few
j_gene: TRBJ2-7
d_gene: TRBD1

CDR3nt: TGTGCCTGGAGTGTACACCAGGGATACCGCTCCTACAATGAGCAGTTCTTC
CDR3aa: CAWSVHQGYRSYNEQFF
len: 17
v_gene: TRBV30
abundance: -
j_gene: TRBJ2-1
d_gene: -

CDR3nt: TGTGCCAGCAGCCGGCGGAGGGCCCAGTACTTC
CDR3aa: CASSRRRAQYF
len: 11
v_gene: TRBV5-4
abundance: -
j_gene: TRBJ2-5
d_gene: -

CDR3nt: TGCAGTGCTAGTCGACGGCCAAAGGGGGGGGAGCTGTTTTTT
CDR3aa: CSASRRPKGGELFF
len: 14
v_gene: TRBV20-1
abundance: -
j_gene: TRBJ2-2
d_gene: -

CDR3nt: TGTGCCATCAGTGTCAAACCGGACACCGGGGAGCTGTTTTTT
CDR3aa: CAISVKPDTGELFF
len: 14
v_gene: TRBV10-3
abundance: -
j_gene: TRBJ2-2
d_gene: -

CDR3nt: TGTGCCAGCAGACCAGACTACTCCGCCGAAGATGAGCAGTTCTTC
CDR3aa: CASRPDYSAEDEQFF
len: 15
v_gene: TRBV5-4
abundance: -
j_gene: TRBJ2-1
d_gene: -

CDR3nt: TGTGCCAGCAGCTTGACTAGCGGGGTGACAGATACGCAGTATTTT
CDR3aa: CASSLTSGVTDTQYF
len: 15
v_gene: TRBV5-4
abundance: -
j_gene: TRBJ2-3
d_gene: TRBD2

CDR3nt: TGTGCCAGCAGCCCGGGACAGACTAATAACTATGGCTACACCTTC
CDR3aa: CASSPGQTNNYGYTF
len: 15
v_gene: TRBV7-2
abundance: once
j_gene: TRBJ1-2
d_gene: TRBD1

CDR3nt: TGTGCCAGCAGTGATACCTACCGGCAGTACTTC
CDR3aa: CASSDTYRQYF
len: 11
v_gene: TRBV3-1/TRBV3-2
abundance: -
j_gene: TRBJ2-7
d_gene: -

CDR3nt: TGTGCCAGCAGCGACGGACAGAGGCCCGGCTACACCTTC
CDR3aa: CASSDGQRPGYTF
len: 13
v_gene: TRBV9
abundance: -
j_gene: TRBJ1-2
d_gene: -

CDR3nt: TGTGCCAGCAGCCCTGGACTAGCGGGGGTCGGGGAGCTGTTTTTT
CDR3aa: CASSPGLAGVGELFF
len: 15
v_gene: TRBV11-2
abundance: -
j_gene: TRBJ2-2
d_gene: TRBD2

CDR3nt: TGTGCCAGCAGTGAGTCAGCTAGTTTTCGAGAGACCCAGTACTTC
CDR3aa: CASSESASFRETQYF
len: 15
v_gene: TRBV2
abundance: -
j_gene: TRBJ2-5
d_gene: -

CDR3nt: TGTGCCAGCAGTAGTAGGGGGCGCGGCTATGGCTACACCTTC
CDR3aa: CASSSRGRGYGYTF
len: 14
v_gene: TRBV2
abundance: once
j_gene: TRBJ1-2
d_gene: TRBD1